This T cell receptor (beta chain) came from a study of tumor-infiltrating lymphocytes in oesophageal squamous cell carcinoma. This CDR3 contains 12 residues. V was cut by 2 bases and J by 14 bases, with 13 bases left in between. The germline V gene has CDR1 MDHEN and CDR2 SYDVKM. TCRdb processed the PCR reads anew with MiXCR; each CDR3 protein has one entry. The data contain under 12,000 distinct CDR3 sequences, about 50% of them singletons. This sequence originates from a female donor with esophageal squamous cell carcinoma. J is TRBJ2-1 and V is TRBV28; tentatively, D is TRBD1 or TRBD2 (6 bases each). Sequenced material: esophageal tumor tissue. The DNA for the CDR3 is TGTGCCAGCAGTTTACAAGGACAGCGGGAGTTCTTC. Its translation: CASSLQGQREFF.